This TCR beta chain was captured by sequencing in a study of identical twins. Whole-study findings and limits: Without tracking the same donors, conclusions rested on cross-sectional statistical analysis. Twin sharing of out-of-frame TCR alpha was underestimated by models in monozygotic pairs.

Using its own MiXCR run on the 5' RACE reads, TCRdb lists one record per CDR3 protein. The data show under 800,000 distinct CDR3 sequences, over 20% seen once. The germline V gene encodes CDR1 SGHTA and CDR2 FQGNSA. After removal of 6 bases from V and 4 bases from J, the junction contained 9 bases not matched to a gene. CDR3 length: 17 residues. This clonotype was seen many times. Its antigen is as yet unknown. These data were also filed under a second study, of T cells expressing NK-cell markers. According to that study: CD3+CD56+NKG2C+, CD3+CD56+NKG2C- and CD3+CD56-NKG2C+ T cells, once sorted, supplied the TCR beta repertoires. The CD3+CD56-NKG2C+ fraction was also led by these clonotypes in a few donors.

V and J are TRBV7-2 and TRBJ2-1; 13 nucleotides line up with TRBD2. The receptor was isolated from a woman younger than 30 in good health. Material: PBMCs. This CDR3 reads CASREERTSGSYNEQFF. The CDR3 DNA follows: TGTGCCAGCAGGGAGGAACGGACTAGCGGGAGTTACAATGAGCAGTTCTTC.